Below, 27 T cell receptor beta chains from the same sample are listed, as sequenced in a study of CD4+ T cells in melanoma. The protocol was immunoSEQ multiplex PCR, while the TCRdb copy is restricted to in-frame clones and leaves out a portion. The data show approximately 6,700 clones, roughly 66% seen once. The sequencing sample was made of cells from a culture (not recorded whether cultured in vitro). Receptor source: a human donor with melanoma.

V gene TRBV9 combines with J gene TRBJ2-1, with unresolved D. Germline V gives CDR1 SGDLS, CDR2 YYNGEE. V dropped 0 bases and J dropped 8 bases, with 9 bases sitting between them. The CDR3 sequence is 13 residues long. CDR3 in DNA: TGTGCCAGCAGCGTAGAAGGTAGCTATGAGCAGTTCTTC. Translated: CASSVEGSYEQFF.

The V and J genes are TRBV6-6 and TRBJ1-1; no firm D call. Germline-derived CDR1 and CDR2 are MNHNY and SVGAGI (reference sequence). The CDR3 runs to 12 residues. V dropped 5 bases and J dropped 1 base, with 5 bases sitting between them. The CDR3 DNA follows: TGTGCCAGCAGTGTTCAGAACACTGAAGCTTTCTTT. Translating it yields CASSVQNTEAFF.

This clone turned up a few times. The CDR3 sequence is CASSHPPAHGELFF. Here the CDR3 DNA reads TGTGCCAGCAGCCACCCCCCAGCCCACGGGGAGCTGTTTTTT. The chain joins TRBV3-1 (or the pseudogene TRBV3-2) to TRBJ2-2; D unclear. Germline CDR1 LGHDT, CDR2 YNNKEL (reference sequence). CDR3 length equals 14 residues. V gave up 3 bases and J gave up 7 bases, with 12 bases separating them.

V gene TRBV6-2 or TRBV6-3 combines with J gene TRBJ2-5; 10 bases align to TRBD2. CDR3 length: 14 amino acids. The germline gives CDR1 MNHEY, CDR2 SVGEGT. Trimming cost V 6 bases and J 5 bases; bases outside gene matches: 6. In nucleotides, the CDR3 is TGTGCCAGCAGCTCTAGCGGGGGTTCTGAGACCCAGTACTTC. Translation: CASSSSGGSETQYF.

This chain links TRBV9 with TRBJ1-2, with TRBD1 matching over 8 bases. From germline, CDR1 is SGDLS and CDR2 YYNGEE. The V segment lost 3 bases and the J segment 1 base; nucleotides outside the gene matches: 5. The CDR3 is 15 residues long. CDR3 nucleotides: TGTGCCAGCAGCGGGGTCAGGGGGCGTAACTATGGCTACACCTTC. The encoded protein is CASSGVRGRNYGYTF.

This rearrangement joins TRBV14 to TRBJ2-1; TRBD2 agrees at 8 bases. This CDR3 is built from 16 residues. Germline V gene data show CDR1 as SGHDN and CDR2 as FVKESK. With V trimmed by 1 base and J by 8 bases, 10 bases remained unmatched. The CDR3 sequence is CASSQARAGARDEQFF. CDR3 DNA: TGTGCCAGCAGCCAAGCCCGAGCGGGGGCTCGCGATGAGCAGTTCTTC.

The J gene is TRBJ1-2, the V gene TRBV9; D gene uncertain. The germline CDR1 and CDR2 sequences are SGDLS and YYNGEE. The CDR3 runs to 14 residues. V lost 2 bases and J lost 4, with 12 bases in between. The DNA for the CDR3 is TGTGCCAGCAGCGTCGACGGGAGCCTCTATGGCTACACCTTC. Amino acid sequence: CASSVDGSLYGYTF.

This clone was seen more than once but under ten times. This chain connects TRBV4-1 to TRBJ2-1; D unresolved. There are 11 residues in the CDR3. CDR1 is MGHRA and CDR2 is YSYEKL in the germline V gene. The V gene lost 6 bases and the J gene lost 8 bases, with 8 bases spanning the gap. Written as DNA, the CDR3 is TGCGCCAGCAGGGTAGGTGATGAGCAGTTCTTC. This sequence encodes CASRVGDEQFF.

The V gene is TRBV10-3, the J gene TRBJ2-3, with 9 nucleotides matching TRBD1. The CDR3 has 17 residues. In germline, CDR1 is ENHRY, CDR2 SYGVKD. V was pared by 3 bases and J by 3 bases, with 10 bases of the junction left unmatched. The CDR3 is CAISESPGQGRTDTQYF. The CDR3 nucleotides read TGTGCCATCAGTGAATCGCCGGGACAGGGACGAACAGATACGCAGTATTTT.

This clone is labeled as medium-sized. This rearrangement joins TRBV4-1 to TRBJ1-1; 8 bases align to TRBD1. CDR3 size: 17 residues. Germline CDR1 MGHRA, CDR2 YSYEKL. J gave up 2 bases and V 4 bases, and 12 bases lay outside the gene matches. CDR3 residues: CASSPPHMGQVNTEAFF. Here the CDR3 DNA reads TGCGCCAGCAGCCCGCCACATATGGGACAGGTAAACACTGAAGCTTTCTTT.

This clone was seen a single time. CDR3 amino acids: CASSFSTGPSNQPQHF. CDR3 sequence (DNA): TGTGCCAGCAGCTTTTCAACAGGGCCTAGCAATCAGCCCCAGCATTTT. This chain connects TRBV5-6 to TRBJ1-5, with D possibly TRBD1 on 6 matching bases. V was trimmed by 2 bases and J by 0 bases, leaving 12 bases between them. CDR1 SGHDT and CDR2 YYEEEE come from the germline V gene. The CDR3 is 16 residues long.

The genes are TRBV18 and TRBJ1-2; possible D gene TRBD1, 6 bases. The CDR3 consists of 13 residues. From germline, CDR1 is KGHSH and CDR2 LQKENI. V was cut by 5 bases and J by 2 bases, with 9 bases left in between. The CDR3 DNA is TGTGCCAGCTCAAGGGGGTCCAACTATGGCTACACCTTC. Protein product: CASSRGSNYGYTF.

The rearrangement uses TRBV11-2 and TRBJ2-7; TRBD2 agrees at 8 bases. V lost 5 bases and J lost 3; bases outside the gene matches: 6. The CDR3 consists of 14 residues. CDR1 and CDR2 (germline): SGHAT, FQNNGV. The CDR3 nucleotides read TGTGCCAGCAGCGCCCCGGGGGGGTACTACGAGCAGTACTTC. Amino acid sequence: CASSAPGGYYEQYF.

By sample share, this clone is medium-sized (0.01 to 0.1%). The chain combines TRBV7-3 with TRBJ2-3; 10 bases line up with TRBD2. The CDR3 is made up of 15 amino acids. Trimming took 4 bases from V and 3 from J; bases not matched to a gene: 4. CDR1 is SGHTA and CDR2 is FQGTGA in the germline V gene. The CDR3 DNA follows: TGTGCCAGCAGCTCGACTAGCGGGCCTACAGATACGCAGTATTTT. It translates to CASSSTSGPTDTQYF. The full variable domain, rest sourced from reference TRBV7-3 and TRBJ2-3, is GAGVSQTPSNKVTEKGKYVELRCDPISGHTALYWYRQSLGQGPEFLIYFQGTGAADDSGLPNDRFFAVRPEGSVSTLKIQRTERGDSAVYLCASSSTSGPTDTQYFGPGTRLTVL.

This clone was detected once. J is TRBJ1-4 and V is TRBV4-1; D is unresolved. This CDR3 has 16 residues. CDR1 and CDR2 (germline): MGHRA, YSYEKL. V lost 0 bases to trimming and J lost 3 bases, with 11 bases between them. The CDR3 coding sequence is TGCGCCAGCAGCCAAGATAACCGACGGTCTAATGAAAAACTGTTTTTT. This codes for CASSQDNRRSNEKLFF.

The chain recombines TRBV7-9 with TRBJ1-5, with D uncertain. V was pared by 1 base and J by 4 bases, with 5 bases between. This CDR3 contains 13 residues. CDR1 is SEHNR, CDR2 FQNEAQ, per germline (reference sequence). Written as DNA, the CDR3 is TGTGCCAGCAGCTTAGGGCAGAATCAGCCCCAGCATTTT. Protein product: CASSLGQNQPQHF.

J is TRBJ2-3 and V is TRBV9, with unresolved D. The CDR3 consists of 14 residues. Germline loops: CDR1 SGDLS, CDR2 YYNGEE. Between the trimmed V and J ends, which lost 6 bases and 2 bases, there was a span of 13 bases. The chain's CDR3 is CASNRGDYTDTQYF. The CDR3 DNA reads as TGTGCCAGCAACCGTGGTGATTACACAGATACGCAGTATTTT.

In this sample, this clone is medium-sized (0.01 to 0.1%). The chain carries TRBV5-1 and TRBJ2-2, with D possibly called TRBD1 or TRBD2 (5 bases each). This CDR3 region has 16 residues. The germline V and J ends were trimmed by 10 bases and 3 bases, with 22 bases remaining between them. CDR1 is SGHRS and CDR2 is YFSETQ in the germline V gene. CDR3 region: CASQKTARGDTGELFF. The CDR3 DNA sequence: TGCGCCTCTCAGAAGACAGCAAGAGGGGACACCGGGGAGCTGTTTTTT.

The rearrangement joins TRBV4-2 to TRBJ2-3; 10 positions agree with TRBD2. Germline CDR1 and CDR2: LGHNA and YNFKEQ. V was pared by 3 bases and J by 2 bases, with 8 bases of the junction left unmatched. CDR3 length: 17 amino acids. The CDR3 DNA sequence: TGTGCCAGCAGCCAGGCTGGGACTAGCGTATTCACAGATACGCAGTATTTT. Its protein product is CASSQAGTSVFTDTQYF.

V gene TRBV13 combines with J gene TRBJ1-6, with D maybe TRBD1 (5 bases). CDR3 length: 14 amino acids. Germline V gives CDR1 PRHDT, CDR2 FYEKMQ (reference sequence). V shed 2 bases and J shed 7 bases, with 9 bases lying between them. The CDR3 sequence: CASSLRQSNSPLHF. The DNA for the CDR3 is TGTGCCAGCAGCTTACGACAGTCCAATTCACCCCTCCACTTT.

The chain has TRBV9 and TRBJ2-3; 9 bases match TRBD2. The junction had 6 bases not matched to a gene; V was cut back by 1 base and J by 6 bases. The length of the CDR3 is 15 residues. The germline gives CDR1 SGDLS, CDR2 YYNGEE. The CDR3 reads CASSVRRGGLDTQYF. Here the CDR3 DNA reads TGTGCCAGCAGCGTAAGGCGGGGGGGCCTGGATACGCAGTATTTT.

DNA of the CDR3: TGTGCCAGCAGCCAAGAAATGTGGGGGGATCCTTACTATGGCTACACCTTC. Protein sequence: CASSQEMWGDPYYGYTF. The gene calls are TRBV14 and TRBJ1-2; a weak D match, TRBD1 (5 bases). CDR3 length equals 17 residues. Germline lookup yields CDR1 SGHDN and CDR2 FVKESK. V dropped 0 bases and J dropped 3 bases, with 17 bases sitting between them.

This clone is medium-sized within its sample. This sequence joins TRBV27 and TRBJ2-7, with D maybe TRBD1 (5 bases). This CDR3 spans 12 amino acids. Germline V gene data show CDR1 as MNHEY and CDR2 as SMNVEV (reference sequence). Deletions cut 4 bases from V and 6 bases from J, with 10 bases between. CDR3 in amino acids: CASSSTGREQYF. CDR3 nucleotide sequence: TGTGCCAGCAGTTCTACAGGCCGCGAGCAGTACTTC.

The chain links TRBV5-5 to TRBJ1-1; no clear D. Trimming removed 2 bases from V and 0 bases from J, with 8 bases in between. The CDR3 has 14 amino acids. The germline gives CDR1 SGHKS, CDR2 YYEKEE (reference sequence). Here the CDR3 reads CASSFGQLNTEAFF. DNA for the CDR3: TGTGCCAGCAGCTTCGGGCAGCTGAACACTGAAGCTTTCTTT.

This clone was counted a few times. The CDR3 sequence is CASSLTQYNEKLFF. As DNA, the CDR3 is TGTGCCAGCAGTTTAACACAGTATAATGAAAAACTGTTTTTT. The chain carries TRBV28 and TRBJ1-4, with unresolved D. The CDR3 has 14 residues. Germline V gene data show CDR1 as MDHEN and CDR2 as SYDVKM. V lost 2 bases, J lost 4 bases, and 8 bases lay in between.

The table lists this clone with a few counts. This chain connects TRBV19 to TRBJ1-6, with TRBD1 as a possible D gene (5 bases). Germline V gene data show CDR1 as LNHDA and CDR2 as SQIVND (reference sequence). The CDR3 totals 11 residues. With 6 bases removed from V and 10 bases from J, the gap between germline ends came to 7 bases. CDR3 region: CASRGESPLHF. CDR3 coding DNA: TGTGCCAGTAGGGGGGAATCACCCCTCCACTTT.

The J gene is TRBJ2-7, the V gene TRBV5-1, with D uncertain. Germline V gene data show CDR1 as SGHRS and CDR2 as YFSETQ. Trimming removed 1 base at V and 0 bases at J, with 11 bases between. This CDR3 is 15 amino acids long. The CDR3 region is CASSLWGTSSYEQYF. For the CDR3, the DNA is TGCGCCAGCAGCTTGTGGGGAACCAGCTCCTACGAGCAGTACTTC.